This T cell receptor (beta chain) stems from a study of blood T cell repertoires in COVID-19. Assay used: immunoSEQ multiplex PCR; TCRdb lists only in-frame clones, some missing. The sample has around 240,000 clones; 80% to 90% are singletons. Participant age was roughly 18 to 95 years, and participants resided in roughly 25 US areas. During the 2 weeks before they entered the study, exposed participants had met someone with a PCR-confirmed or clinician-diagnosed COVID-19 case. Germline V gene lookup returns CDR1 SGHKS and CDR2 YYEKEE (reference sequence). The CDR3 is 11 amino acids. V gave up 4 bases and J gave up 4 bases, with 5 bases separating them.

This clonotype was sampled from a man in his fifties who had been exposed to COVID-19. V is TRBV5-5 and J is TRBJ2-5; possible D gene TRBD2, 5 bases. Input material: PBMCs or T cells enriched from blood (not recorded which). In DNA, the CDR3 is TGTGCCAGCAGCGGACTAGAGACCCAGTACTTC. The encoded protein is CASSGLETQYF.